The present TCR beta chain was sequenced within a study of OX40 agonist ivuxolimab in advanced cancers. For the study at large: A diagnosis of hepatocellular carcinoma, melanoma, renal cell or head and neck cancer was present in dose-escalation patients. Three patients showed partial responses: one hepatocellular carcinoma and two cutaneous melanoma cases. Notes on the study in general: CD8+ T cells were the subset that, on average, had more expanded clones than CD4+. Both CD4+ and CD8+ T cell populations in blood had undergone clonal expansion by week 6 at 0.1 to 3.0 mg/kg.

The assay was immunoSEQ multiplex PCR, and TCRdb's table has in-frame clones only and misses some. The top ten clones hold approximately 7.4% of a sample with just under 85,000 clones, approximately 88% of them seen once. The germline gives CDR1 SGHRS, CDR2 YFSETQ. The CDR3 runs to 16 residues. Unmatched junction bases numbered 11, after V lost 1 base and J lost 6 bases. As concerns this clone: Its cognate antigen is unknown.

The clonotype comes from an adult with an advanced solid tumor such as melanoma, head and neck, liver or kidney cancer. Sample: CD4+ or CD8+ T cells sorted from blood, taken in a trial of the OX40 agonist ivuxolimab. The V and J genes are TRBV5-1 and TRBJ1-1; 8 bases fit TRBD1. CDR3 DNA: TGCGCCAGCAGCTTGATTTCCGCAGGGGGCTTACCTGAAGCTTTCTTT. Protein product: CASSLISAGGLPEAFF.